This TCR beta chain was observed in a study of PD-1 and CTLA-4 blockade in melanoma. The ends lost 6 bases at V and 5 bases at J; junction bases unmatched: 10. Germline V gene sequence: CDR1 MNHEY, CDR2 SVGEGT. The CDR3 has 14 amino acids. TCRdb's copy holds only in-frame clones and misses some; the assay was immunoSEQ multiplex PCR. The profile covers under 40,000 clones, with about 87% appearing a single time and 5% to 7.5% taken by the ten largest. Sequenced material: CD8+ T cells from peripheral blood, taken from a patient given anti-PD-1 treatment. The TCR sequence derives from a human donor with melanoma. The chain joins TRBV6-2 or TRBV6-3 to TRBJ2-7; 7 positions match TRBD1. The CDR3, as DNA: TGTGCCAGCAGCCTCTGGGACAGTTCCAACGAGCAGTACTTC. Protein sequence: CASSLWDSSNEQYF.